This record concerns one T cell receptor (beta chain) sequence. Its antigen has not been determined. Base qualities are not at hand, and no much larger clone is one base apart. The data were obtained in a study of response to subunit inactivated influenza vaccine (dated by TCRdb to the late 2010s). Notes on the research overall: Deep quantitative T cell receptor repertoire profiling was used in the study to track responses to a trivalent subunit inactivated influenza vaccine. The paper as a whole reports these results and caveats: It was suggested by the authors that each seasonal influenza vaccination may recruit only a limited number of new T cells.

Its CDR3 holds 13 amino acids, cysteine through phenylalanine. Only the CDR3 DNA is retained, 39 bases long and in frame from the first base. The junction shows trimming of 3 bases on V and 8 bases on J, plus 13 bases between the germline ends. Looking up the germline V gene yields CDR1 SQVTM and CDR2 ANQGSEA. To prepare the library, RT-PCR was applied. The sequencer was an Illumina HiSeq 2500. TCRdb trimmed public reads at Q25 via fastp, called clones via MiXCR and kept in-frame beta chains. Every distinct CDR3 protein forms one entry, paired with its most common genes and DNA. A total of just under 550,000 distinct CDR3 sequences appear in this sample, roughly a quarter of them only once. About 2.8% of the sample comes from the top ten. Separately, the same data were catalogued under a study of T cells expressing NK-cell markers. From that second study: TCR beta cDNA libraries were prepared using 5'RACE template switching, which introduced a universal primer site and unique molecular identifiers. Three sorted T-cell subsets (CD3+CD56+NKG2C+, CD3+CD56+NKG2C- and CD3+CD56-NKG2C+) from about 8 donors had their TCR beta-chain repertoires profiled. Among the eight sequenced donors, only one was HCMV-seronegative, while the other seven were HCMV-seropositive. In several experiments an anti-gammadeltaTCR antibody was added to restrict sorting to alphabetaTCR-expressing T cells. In 5 to 7 donors, the dominant CD3+CD56+NKG2C+ clonotypes ranked among the top 10 CD8+ clonotypes, making up roughly 1.0-7.0% of CD8+ T cells. Those dominant clonotypes were again the most abundant among CD3+CD56-NKG2C+ cells in a handful of donors, at roughly 25-65%. It remained unclear whether the expanded NKG2C-expressing T cell clones were specific for HCMV antigens. The eight sequenced donors were randomly selected healthy volunteers, three men and five women. HCMV-specific IgG was detected in serum with a commercial ELISA kit to determine HCMV serostatus. Ficoll density gradient centrifugation was used to isolate peripheral blood mononuclear cells from blood. Using Miltenyi isolation kits, CD4+ and CD8+ T cells were isolated from PBMC through magnetic immunoseparation. cDNA synthesis was primed from the TCR beta constant segment and was followed by two successive PCR amplification steps. Libraries were sequenced as 2 x 150 bp reads on Illumina HiSeq 2000/2500, MiSeq or NextSeq. MIGEC was used to demultiplex reads and group reads by UMI, and MiTCR was used to assemble and quantify clonotypes. Only TCR cDNA sequences supported by at least two reads were kept to exclude erroneous sequences. Downstream repertoire analysis used the tcR package, and clonotypes were matched across fractions by CDR3 nucleotide sequence plus V segment. VDJmatch was used to annotate antigen specificity against VDJdb, with one amino acid substitution in CDR3 permitted.

The chain employs TRBV29-1 and TRBJ1-4; a tentative D call is TRBD1 (5 bases match). This receptor was taken from a man in his fifties who received an inactivated influenza vaccine. Donor details come from another sample of the same person, matched by shared clones. The sequencing here drew on CD4+ T cells sorted from PBMCs, taken 11 to 12 days after vaccination. Here the CDR3 is given as CSVDFGGGEKLFF. The DNA is as follows: TGCAGCGTTGATTTTGGCGGGGGAGAAAAACTGTTTTTT. With the portions outside the CDR3 filled from the reference TRBV29-1 and TRBJ1-4 genes, the complete variable region becomes SAVISQKPSRDICQRGTSLTIQCQVDSQVTMMFWYRQQPGQSLTLIATANQGSEATYESGFVIDKFPISRPNLTFSTLTVSNMSPEDSSIYLCSVDFGGGEKLFFGSGTQLSVL.